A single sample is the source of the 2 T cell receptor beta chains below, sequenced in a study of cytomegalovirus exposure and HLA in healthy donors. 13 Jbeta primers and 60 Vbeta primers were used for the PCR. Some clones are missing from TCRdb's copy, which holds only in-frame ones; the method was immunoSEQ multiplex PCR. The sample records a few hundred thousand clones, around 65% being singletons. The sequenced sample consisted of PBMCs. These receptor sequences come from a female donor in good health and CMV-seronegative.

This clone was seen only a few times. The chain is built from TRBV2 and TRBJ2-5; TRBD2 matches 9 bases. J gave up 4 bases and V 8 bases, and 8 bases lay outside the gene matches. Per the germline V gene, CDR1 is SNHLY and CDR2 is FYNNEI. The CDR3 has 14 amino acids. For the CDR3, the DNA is TGTGCCAGCGCGAGCGGGAGGACGCTAGAGACCCAGTACTTC. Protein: CASASGRTLETQYF.

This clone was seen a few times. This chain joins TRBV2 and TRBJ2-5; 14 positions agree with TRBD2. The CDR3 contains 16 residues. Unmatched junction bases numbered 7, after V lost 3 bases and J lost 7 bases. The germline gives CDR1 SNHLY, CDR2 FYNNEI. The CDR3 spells CASSDRLAGGWGTQYF. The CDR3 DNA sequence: TGTGCCAGCAGTGACCGACTAGCGGGAGGGTGGGGGACCCAGTACTTC.